This passage covers 21 T cell receptor beta chains from one sample sequenced in a study of CD8 T cells in ankylosing spondylitis. TCRdb passed the 5' RACE reads through MiXCR, listing each CDR3 protein once. The profile covers fewer than 400,000 distinct CDR3 sequences, with around 15% appearing a single time and about 1% taken by the ten largest. The sequencing input was blood, either unsorted or a sorted T cell fraction (not recorded which). The receptors here all came from a male donor with ankylosing spondylitis or in good health (not recorded which).

The chain links TRBV29-1 to TRBJ2-1, with D perhaps matching TRBD2 (6 bases). The CDR3 sequence is 13 residues long. Germline loops: CDR1 SQVTM, CDR2 ANQGSEA. Between the trimmed V and J ends, which lost 6 bases and 9 bases, there was a span of 18 bases. DNA of the CDR3: TGCAGCGTCGACGGGAGTGGTGGGACTGAGCAGTTCTTC. Translation gives CSVDGSGGTEQFF.

V and J are TRBV20-1 and TRBJ1-1; 8 positions agree with TRBD1. Germline CDR1 reads DFQATT; CDR2 reads SNEGSKA (reference sequence). The CDR3 is made up of 15 amino acids. The V segment lost 2 bases and the J segment 4 bases; nucleotides outside the gene matches: 9. The CDR3 here is CSARTAGGESTEAFF. In DNA form, the CDR3 reads TGCAGTGCTAGAACGGCAGGGGGCGAGAGCACTGAAGCTTTCTTT.

The chain is built from TRBV12-3 or TRBV12-4 and TRBJ2-1, with 10 bases aligning to TRBD1. V shed 4 bases, J shed 4 bases, and the junction held 7 bases outside the gene matches. This CDR3 is 16 amino acids long. The CDR3, as DNA: TGTGCCAGCAGTTCTGGAAGGGACAGGGGATACAATGAGCAGTTCTTC. This codes for CASSSGRDRGYNEQFF.

The genes are TRBV5-1 and TRBJ2-3; D gene ambiguous. Germline-derived CDR1 and CDR2 are SGHRS and YFSETQ. The CDR3 extends over 14 amino acids. V was pared by 4 bases and J by 6 bases, with 15 bases between. CDR3: CASSIRPDRDTQYF. The CDR3 nucleotides read TGCGCCAGCAGCATCAGACCCGATAGGGATACGCAGTATTTT. Full variable domain (remainder filled in from reference TRBV5-1 and TRBJ2-3): KAGVTQTPRYLIKTRGQQVTLSCSPISGHRSVSWYQQTPGQGLQFLFEYFSETQRNKGNFPGRFSGRQFSNSRSEMNVSTLELGDSALYLCASSIRPDRDTQYFGPGTRLTVL.

This clonotype occurred a few times. The rearrangement links TRBV4-1 to TRBJ2-4; D not certain. The CDR3 length is 15 residues. Per germline, CDR1 MGHRA and CDR2 YSYEKL. Deletions cut 4 bases from V and 2 bases from J, with 12 bases between. CDR3 coding DNA: TGCGCCAGCAGCCTTGTAGGGTTAACCAAAAACATTCAGTACTTC. This translates into CASSLVGLTKNIQYF.

In this sample, this clonotype turned up a few times. The rearrangement joins TRBV29-1 to TRBJ2-5; TRBD2 aligns across 7 bases. Germline CDR1 SQVTM, CDR2 ANQGSEA. J was trimmed by 5 bases and V by 6 bases; bases with no gene match: 12. The CDR3 covers 14 residues. The CDR3 bases are TGCAGCGTAGTGGGGGGGGGGATGGTGGAGACCCAGTACTTC. It yields the protein CSVVGGGMVETQYF.

The chain recombines TRBV6-1 with TRBJ1-2, with 7 positions matching TRBD1. J was trimmed by 6 bases and V by 11 bases; bases with no gene match: 12. The CDR3 extends over 13 amino acids. The germline gives CDR1 MNHNS, CDR2 SASEGT. CDR3 sequence (DNA): TGTGCCTCCAGGGGGGCAGGGGAGAATGGCTACACCTTC. Amino acid sequence: CASRGAGENGYTF.

The chain has TRBV3-1 and TRBJ1-2, with D possibly matching TRBD1 (5 bases). Per the germline V gene, CDR1 is LGHDT and CDR2 is YNNKEL (reference sequence). CDR3 length: 16 residues. The V end was cut by 4 bases, the J end by 5 bases, with 20 bases between. The CDR3 region is CASSRWGEPLHYGYTF. CDR3 nucleotide sequence: TGTGCCAGCAGCCGTTGGGGGGAGCCCCTCCATTATGGCTACACCTTC.

This sequence joins TRBV12-3 or TRBV12-4 and TRBJ1-1, with 8 positions matching TRBD1. J gave up 5 bases and V 5 bases, and 4 bases lay outside the gene matches. This CDR3 region has 13 residues. DNA for the CDR3: TGTGCCAGCAGTGCAGGGGGCTGGACTGAAGCTTTCTTT. This translates into CASSAGGWTEAFF.

This clonotype has only a few counts. This rearrangement joins TRBV4-1 to TRBJ1-2; 7 nucleotides match TRBD1. CDR3 length equals 15 residues. Looked up from germline, CDR1 is MGHRA and CDR2 is YSYEKL. The V segment lost 0 bases and the J segment 3 bases; nucleotides outside the gene matches: 4. The CDR3 coding sequence is TGCGCCAGCAGCCAAGATTTGACAGGGTACTATGGCTACACCTTC. As protein: CASSQDLTGYYGYTF.

This clonotype was seen at least ten times. The chain couples TRBV5-6 to TRBJ1-1, with 8 bases lining up with TRBD1. The junction had 5 bases not matched to a gene; V was cut back by 4 bases and J by 0 bases. Per germline, CDR1 SGHDT and CDR2 YYEEEE. The CDR3 totals 15 residues. CDR3 sequence: CASSTGTGMNTEAFF. The CDR3 nucleotides are TGTGCCAGCAGCACCGGGACAGGAATGAACACTGAAGCTTTCTTT.

This clonotype was detected a few times. The rearrangement uses TRBV18 and TRBJ1-1, with D unresolved. V was cut by 1 base and J by 1 base, with 4 bases left in between. Germline V CDR1 and CDR2: KGHSH, LQKENI. This CDR3 spans 13 amino acids. The CDR3 coding sequence is TGTGCCAGCTCACCACAGTCGAACACTGAAGCTTTCTTT. Translating it yields CASSPQSNTEAFF. Together with reference TRBV18 and TRBJ1-1, the CDR3 gives the full variable domain: NAGVMQNPRHLVRRRGQEARLRCSPMKGHSHVYWYRQLPEEGLKFMVYLQKENIIDESGMPKERFSAEFPKEGPSILRIQQVVRGDSAAYFCASSPQSNTEAFFGQGTRLTVV.

This clonotype was observed a handful of times. The V and J genes are TRBV12-3 or TRBV12-4 and TRBJ2-3, with D unclear. V was shortened by 3 bases and J by 10 bases, with 11 bases between the two germline ends. The CDR3 contains 12 residues. CDR3 region: CASSLGISSQYF. In DNA, the CDR3 is TGTGCCAGCAGTTTGGGAATTAGTTCGCAGTATTTT.

The rearrangement joins TRBV19 to TRBJ2-2; D not resolved. The CDR3 loop spans 16 amino acids. Per the germline V gene, CDR1 is LNHDA and CDR2 is SQIVND (reference sequence). V lost 1 base, J lost 4 bases, and 13 bases lay in between. As DNA, the CDR3 is TGTGCCAGTAGTATAGGACCCGGCAGATCCACCGGGGAGCTGTTTTTT. This translates into CASSIGPGRSTGELFF.

J is TRBJ2-4 and V is TRBV29-1; 11 nucleotides line up with TRBD1. CDR1 is SQVTM, CDR2 ANQGSEA, per germline. The V gene end was trimmed by 7 bases and the J gene end by 9 bases; junction bases not matched to a gene: 14. The CDR3 is made up of 15 amino acids. The CDR3 here is CSGENSGTGGGIQYF. The CDR3 DNA follows: TGCAGCGGAGAGAACTCCGGGACAGGGGGGGGCATTCAGTACTTC.

This clonotype turned up a few times. The chain carries TRBV20-1 and TRBJ1-1; 9 bases match TRBD1. With V trimmed by 5 bases and J by 6 bases, 4 bases remained unmatched. Germline values: CDR1 DFQATT, CDR2 SNEGSKA (reference sequence). The CDR3 is 12 amino acids. CDR3 bases: TGCAGTGCTCCGGGACAGGGAGCTGAAGCTTTCTTT. Its translation: CSAPGQGAEAFF.

This clonotype turned up a few times. This chain uses TRBV20-1 with TRBJ2-1; D not resolved. CDR3 size: 14 residues. Trimming took 3 bases from V and 0 from J, leaving 9 bases between them. Germline V lookup: CDR1 DFQATT, CDR2 SNEGSKA (reference sequence). CDR3 sequence (DNA): TGCAGTGCTAGGTATTGGAGCTCCTACAATGAGCAGTTCTTC. It yields the protein CSARYWSSYNEQFF.

For this clonotype: One base away lies a much larger clone, so this may be a sequencing read error. This chain links TRBV12-3 or TRBV12-4 with TRBJ2-1, with unresolved D. This CDR3 comprises 14 residues. The germline V and J ends were trimmed by 3 bases and 7 bases, with 13 bases remaining between them. CDR3 sequence: CASSFSDRQNEQFF. For the CDR3, the DNA is TGTGCCAGCAGTTTCTCGGACCGTCAGAATGAGCAGTTCTTC.

This clonotype turned up a few times. The CDR3 region is CASSSPWETQYF. As DNA, the CDR3 is TGTGCCAGCAGTTCCCCTTGGGAGACCCAGTACTTC. The V gene is TRBV6-6, the J gene TRBJ2-5; no definite D call. The length of the CDR3 is 12 residues. Germline V CDR1 and CDR2: MNHNY, SVGAGI (reference sequence). V shed 4 bases and J shed 5 bases, with 8 bases lying between them.

This clonotype was recorded many times. The CDR3: CSVAPPQGSGSDTEAFF. The CDR3 coding sequence is TGCAGCGTTGCCCCCCCACAGGGGAGCGGGTCGGACACTGAAGCTTTCTTT. The rearrangement links TRBV29-1 to TRBJ1-1; 7 nucleotides align to TRBD1. In germline, CDR1 is SQVTM, CDR2 ANQGSEA. This CDR3 comprises 17 residues. With 4 bases clipped from V and 3 bases from J, the junction kept 17 bases outside the gene matches.

This clonotype has just a few counts. The rearrangement links TRBV20-1 to TRBJ2-2; D gene uncertain. The germline V gene encodes CDR1 DFQATT and CDR2 SNEGSKA (reference sequence). This CDR3 region has 14 residues. With 0 bases removed from V and 0 bases from J, the gap between germline ends came to 5 bases. Here the CDR3 DNA reads TGCAGTGCTAGAGATGGAGCGAACACCGGGGAGCTGTTTTTT. Translated, it gives CSARDGANTGELFF.